The 19 T cell receptor beta chains given below trace back to one sample, sequenced in a study of regulatory T cells in long-lasting Graves disease. To make TCR beta libraries, researchers used iRepertoire HTBI primers and Arm-PCR of CDR3 regions. TCRdb reanalysed the multiplex PCR reads using MiXCR and keeps one entry per CDR3 protein. The sample carries about 460,000 distinct CDR3 sequences, around a fifth recorded once. Time point indicated: persistent/refractory GD, antithyroid drugs over 5 years with positive TRAb. PBMC-derived RNA was used for the TCR library. The sample in question was peripheral blood mononuclear cells (PBMCs), obtained when the disease was refractory, from a patient treated with antithyroid drugs. The source of these receptors is a female donor with Graves disease.

The V and J genes are TRBV28 and TRBJ2-3; 8 bases match TRBD2. The germline V gene has CDR1 MDHEN and CDR2 SYDVKM. The CDR3 has 15 residues. V gave up 3 bases and J gave up 1 base; unmatched junction bases: 3. The CDR3: CASSFWGLGTDTQYF. The DNA for the CDR3 is TGTGCCAGCAGTTTTTGGGGACTAGGCACAGATACGCAGTATTTT.

The table lists this clonotype with many counts. The gene calls are TRBV12-3 or TRBV12-4 and TRBJ2-7, with D unresolved. V lost 5 bases, J lost 3 bases, and 8 bases lay in between. The CDR3 loop spans 12 amino acids. The CDR3 bases are TGTGCCAGCAGTACGACTGTCTACGAGCAGTACTTC. It encodes CASSTTVYEQYF.

In its sample, this clonotype was seen many times. In nucleotides, the CDR3 is TGTGCCAGCAGCTTAACGTACGGGGACGAGCAGTACTTC. Its protein product is CASSLTYGDEQYF. V and J are TRBV7-3 and TRBJ2-7, with D possibly matching TRBD2 (5 bases). The V gene's germline CDR1 is SGHTA and CDR2 FQGTGA. This CDR3 contains 13 residues. Trimming cost V 0 bases and J 5 bases, with 8 bases left between them.

V is TRBV7-9 and J is TRBJ1-3; the D is unclear. CDR1 and CDR2 (germline): SEHNR, FQNEAQ (reference sequence). Deletions cut 5 bases from V and 4 bases from J, with 18 bases between. The CDR3 spans 16 residues. This CDR3 reads CASSPWIGKMGNTIYF. CDR3 coding DNA: TGTGCCAGCAGCCCGTGGATCGGGAAGATGGGAAACACCATATATTTT. Filled out from reference TRBV7-9 and TRBJ1-3, the complete variable domain reads DTGVSQNPRHKITKRGQNVTFRCDPISEHNRLYWYRQTLGQGPEFLTYFQNEAQLEKSRLLSDRFSAERPKGSFSTLEIQRTEQGDSAMYLCASSPWIGKMGNTIYFGEGSWLTVV.

The CDR3 DNA follows: TGTGCCAGCAGCCAAAGCGGGCGGGGGCAGGAGTCCTTTTACGAGCAGTACTTC. Translation: CASSQSGRGQESFYEQYF. The genes are TRBV4-2 and TRBJ2-7, with D possibly TRBD2 on 7 matching bases. The CDR3 totals 18 residues. Germline-derived CDR1 and CDR2 are LGHNA and YNFKEQ. V was trimmed by 2 bases and J by 4 bases, leaving 24 bases between them.

This clonotype was counted only a few times. The chain employs TRBV7-8 and TRBJ2-7; 8 nucleotides agree with TRBD2. The CDR3 contains 17 residues. CDR1 is SGHVS and CDR2 is FQNEAQ in the germline V gene. V lost 6 bases to trimming and J lost 2 bases; unmatched junction nucleotides: 15. CDR3 coding DNA: TGTGCCAGCAGTCCTCCCCTCTTGCGCGGGGGGACCTACGAGCAGTACTTC. This gives the protein CASSPPLLRGGTYEQYF.

This clonotype was recorded at least ten times. The rearrangement uses TRBV24-1 and TRBJ2-5, with D possibly being TRBD1 (6 bases). V dropped 12 bases and J dropped 7 bases, with 20 bases sitting between them. The CDR3 consists of 13 residues. From germline, CDR1 is KGHDR and CDR2 SFDVKD. The CDR3 bases are TGTGCCTCCGACGGGACAAAGCTGGGGACCCAGTACTTC. It yields the protein CASDGTKLGTQYF.

In its sample, this clonotype was seen once. This may be a read error: a much more frequent sequence differs by one nucleotide. The rearrangement joins TRBV29-1 to TRBJ2-5; D may correspond to TRBD1 or TRBD2 (5 bases each). The CDR3 covers 14 residues. Trimming cost V 4 bases and J 3 bases, with 15 bases left between them. Germline CDR1 and CDR2: SQVTM and ANQGSEA. The CDR3 protein is CSVVGDGREETQYF. In DNA form, the CDR3 reads TGCAGCGTTGTGGGGGATGGACGGGAAGAGACCCAGTACTTC. Complete variable domain (other parts from reference TRBV29-1 and TRBJ2-5): SAVISQKPSRDICQRGTSLTIQCQVDSQVTMMFWYRQQPGQSLTLIATANQGSEATYESGFVIDKFPISRPNLTFSTLTVSNMSPEDSSIYLCSVVGDGREETQYFGPGTRLLVL.

This clonotype has just a few counts. The chain carries TRBV6-2 or TRBV6-3 and TRBJ1-5, with D unresolved. The germline V gene encodes CDR1 MNHEY and CDR2 SVGEGT. Between the trimmed V and J ends, which lost 7 bases and 1 base, there was a span of 11 bases. The length of the CDR3 is 14 residues. Here the CDR3 reads CASKGLTSNQPQHF. The CDR3 region has the DNA TGTGCCAGCAAAGGTTTAACGAGCAATCAGCCCCAGCATTTT.

The chain combines TRBV24-1 with TRBJ2-1; 13 bases are shared with TRBD2. The J segment lost 9 bases and the V segment lost 5 bases, leaving 3 bases of the junction unmatched. The CDR3 is 14 amino acids. From germline, CDR1 is KGHDR and CDR2 SFDVKD. In DNA, the CDR3 is TGTGCCACCAGTGGGACTAGCGGGAGTCTTGAGCAGTTCTTC. It translates to CATSGTSGSLEQFF.

The V gene is TRBV12-3 or TRBV12-4, the J gene TRBJ1-3, with D unresolved. The length of the CDR3 is 13 residues. Trimming shortened V by 6 bases and J by 4 bases, and 10 bases separated the two germline ends. The CDR3 DNA reads as TGTGCCAGCAGCCCCATAGGGGGAAACACCATATATTTT. Translated: CASSPIGGNTIYF.

This clonotype was recorded at least ten times. The rearrangement uses TRBV3-1 and TRBJ1-2; TRBD1 aligns across 10 bases. V shed 1 base and J 8 bases; nucleotides not matched to a gene: 1. This CDR3 region has 13 residues. Per germline, CDR1 LGHDT and CDR2 YNNKEL (reference sequence). The CDR3 DNA reads TGTGCCAGCAGCCAAGGACAGGGGGCGGGCTACACCTTC. Its translation: CASSQGQGAGYTF.

This clonotype was recorded at least ten times. V usage is TRBV6-1 and J usage is TRBJ1-6, with a weak D call TRBD1 (6 bases). The V gene lost 6 bases and the J gene lost 0 bases, with 15 bases spanning the gap. The CDR3 length is 17 residues. From germline, CDR1 is MNHNS and CDR2 SASEGT. The CDR3 sequence: CASSPGTPSSYNSPLHF. The CDR3 bases are TGTGCCAGCAGCCCCGGGACACCCAGCTCCTATAATTCACCCCTCCACTTT.

Of note for this clonotype: Germline and junction disagree at one end, which may indicate a read error. The chain carries TRBV2 and TRBJ2-7; D unresolved. Germline lookup yields CDR1 SNHLY and CDR2 FYNNEI. This CDR3 has 14 residues. CDR3 region: CPSSVRLNTYGQYF. The CDR3 DNA sequence: TGTCCCAGCAGTGTCCGACTTAACACCTACGGGCAGTACTTC.

The chain employs TRBV6-2 or TRBV6-3 and TRBJ2-5; D gene unclear. Per germline, CDR1 MNHEY and CDR2 SVGEGT. V was shortened by 0 bases and J by 5 bases, with 10 bases between the two germline ends. This CDR3 contains 14 residues. As DNA, the CDR3 is TGTGCCAGCAGTTACTCGACTGGTTGGGAGACCCAGTACTTC. The encoded protein is CASSYSTGWETQYF.

This sequence joins TRBV4-1 and TRBJ2-7, with no clear D. Germline-derived CDR1 and CDR2 are MGHRA and YSYEKL. The V end was cut by 0 bases, the J end by 7 bases, with 13 bases between. The CDR3 has 14 residues. In DNA, the CDR3 is TGCGCCAGCAGCCAAGAGACAAGATCCGGGGAGCAGTACTTC. Translated, it gives CASSQETRSGEQYF.

Here the CDR3 DNA reads TGTGCCAGCAGTTCCGGGACAGGGTTCACAGATACGCAGTATTTT. It codes for CASSSGTGFTDTQYF. The rearrangement links TRBV7-6 to TRBJ2-3; TRBD1 aligns across 9 bases. Germline CDR1 SGHVS, CDR2 FNYEAQ. V lost 6 bases to trimming and J lost 2 bases; unmatched junction nucleotides: 6. The CDR3 loop spans 15 amino acids.

This clonotype was detected ten times or more. The chain recombines TRBV28 with TRBJ1-2, with D perhaps matching TRBD1 (6 bases). The CDR3 runs to 14 residues. Germline V gives CDR1 MDHEN, CDR2 SYDVKM. V shed 3 bases and J shed 7 bases, with 15 bases lying between them. DNA of the CDR3: TGTGCCAGCAGTTTCGCAGGGGACTTCGCTGGCTACACCTTC. This gives the protein CASSFAGDFAGYTF.

This clonotype has at least ten counts. This chain connects TRBV12-3 or TRBV12-4 to TRBJ1-4, with 10 bases matching TRBD1. Trimming cost V 0 bases and J 10 bases; bases outside gene matches: 5. The CDR3 totals 15 residues. CDR3 in amino acids: CASSLAGTGDGKLFF. The CDR3 DNA reads TGTGCCAGCAGTTTAGCCGGGACAGGGGACGGAAAACTGTTTTTT.